One T cell receptor beta chain is described in this entry. Antigen unknown. Conversion of TCR transcripts into cDNA relied on 5'RACE template switching, which added a universal primer site and UMIs. TCRdb called the 5' RACE reads again in MiXCR, with one record for every CDR3 protein. Among about 630,000 distinct CDR3 sequences, approximately 13% were seen once, and the ten largest hold about 16%. The data were taken from a study of T cells after yellow fever vaccination. Overall study findings and caveats: Any FACS-sorted repertoire could hold abundant clonotypes that contaminate it from the bulk population. Subsequent to the booster, the majority of primary-vaccination clones reappeared (around 96% CD4, about 90% CD8).

The sequenced sample was PBMCs, obtained on the day of the yellow fever booster vaccination. This receptor was taken from a young man who received the YFV17D yellow fever vaccine.

DNA of the CDR3: TGCAGCGTTGGTTCCGGGACAGTAGAGACCCAGTACTTC. It specifies CSVGSGTVETQYF. The chain is built from TRBV29-1 and TRBJ2-5, with TRBD1 matching over 7 bases. The CDR3 runs 13 residues. With V trimmed by 4 bases and J by 4 bases, 6 bases remained unmatched. Germline V CDR1 and CDR2: SQVTM, ANQGSEA.